This T cell receptor (beta chain) came from a study of T cell changes during pregnancy in multiple sclerosis. The CDR3 runs to 15 residues. Trimming cost V 2 bases and J 6 bases; bases outside gene matches: 5. Germline loops: CDR1 SGHDN, CDR2 FVKESK. Here immunoSEQ multiplex PCR was the method, and the copy in TCRdb shows in-frame clones only, minus some. The profile shows approximately 98,000 clones, just over 90% of them singletons. The chain has TRBV14 and TRBJ2-1; 9 bases match TRBD1. Sequencing used peripheral blood, obtained after pregnancy. This TCR derives from a female donor in good health, enrolled as a control in a pregnancy study. CDR3 bases: TGTGCCAGCAGCCAACGGACAGGGGCGGGCAATGAGCAGTTCTTC. It encodes CASSQRTGAGNEQFF.